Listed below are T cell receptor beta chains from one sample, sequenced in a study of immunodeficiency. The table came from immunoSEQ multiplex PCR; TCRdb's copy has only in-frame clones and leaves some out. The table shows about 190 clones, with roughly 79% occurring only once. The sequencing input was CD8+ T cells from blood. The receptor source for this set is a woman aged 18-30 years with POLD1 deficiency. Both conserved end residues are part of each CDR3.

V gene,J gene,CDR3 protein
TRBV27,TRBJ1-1,CASSPYRATEAFF
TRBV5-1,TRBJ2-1,CASSLGGNEQFF
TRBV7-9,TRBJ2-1,CASSFENNEQFF